This T cell receptor beta chain was sequenced in a study of OX40 agonist ivuxolimab in advanced cancers. Looking at the study overall: The costimulatory receptor OX40 (CD134) was targeted by ivuxolimab, a fully human IgG2 agonistic monoclonal antibody. Intravenous ivuxolimab was administered to patients every 2 weeks at six dose levels: 0.01, 0.1, 0.3, 1.5, 3 and 10 mg/kg. Of the approximately 54 dose-escalation patients, hepatocellular carcinoma was present in roughly 19, melanoma in approximately 15, renal cell carcinoma in 9 and head and neck cancer in 9. The dose-escalation cohort was 82.7% male with a mean age of roughly 60 years, ranging from roughly 23 to 90. Prior anti-PD-1, anti-PD-L1 or anti-CTLA-4 therapy was permitted, and checkpoint inhibitors had been received by less than 45% of dose-escalation patients. Three dose-escalation patients achieved partial responses, one with hepatocellular carcinoma and two with cutaneous melanoma. Peripheral TCRbeta sequencing was intended to test whether TCR sequence diversity was altered and clonal T-cell expansion was caused by ivuxolimab. The paper covers the monotherapy dose-escalation part of the phase I ivuxolimab trial, which included N of about 50 patients. Study-wide findings and limitations: Low levels of normalized T-cell clonal expansion were also shown by some nonresponding patients. In the 0.1-3.0 mg/kg groups, partial responders were among the patients with the lowest normalized peripheral clonal expansion, particularly in CD8+ T cells. Clonal expansion of both CD4+ and CD8+ blood T cells was observed from baseline to week 6 at doses 0.1 to 3.0 mg/kg. The antigen specificity of the peripheral T cells that underwent clonal expansion was not determined. After ivuxolimab, expanded clones were on average more numerous among CD8+ T cells than among CD4+ T cells.

Relative to germline, V is 0 bases shorter and J is 3 bases shorter, with 9 bases between their ends. Including both end residues, the CDR3 is 14 amino acids long. Left in the record is the CDR3 DNA by itself, 42 bases read in frame from the first base. The germline V gene sets CDR1 to MNHEY and CDR2 to SVGAGI. For this clone: Its specific antigen is unknown. Possible read error: a much larger clone is one base away. The conserved phenylalanine or tryptophan is not found at the CDR3 terminus, so this likely reflects a read error.

Patients with autoimmune disease history or receiving systemic immunosuppression were excluded from the trial. Peripheral blood for TCR sequencing was collected from all dose cohorts at baseline, on cycle 4 day 1, and on cycle 7 day 1. Samples were obtained from an open-label, multicenter, first-in-human phase I dose-escalation trial of ivuxolimab. Adults with locally advanced or metastatic melanoma, renal cell, hepatocellular, or head and neck squamous cell carcinoma were enrolled in the trial. Before TCR sequencing, CD4+ T cells and CD8+ T cells were sorted from peripheral blood as separate populations. Genomic DNA was isolated from the sorted cells so that the TCRbeta CDR3 region could be sequenced. The immunoSEQ Assay was used for sequencing of TCRbeta CDR3 regions. TCRdb holds this immuneACCESS table with in-frame rearrangements only. Some clones are missing; in checked studies, unresolved V genes explain under half, and the rest has no known cause. This sample is represented by about 80,000 clones; 70% to 90% of them were singletons. Roughly 5.5% of the sample lies in the top ten.

The chain employs TRBV6-5 and TRBJ2-7; the D gene remains uncertain. This material consisted of CD4+ or CD8+ T cells sorted from blood, taken in a trial of the OX40 agonist ivuxolimab. This TCR was sampled from an adult with an advanced solid tumor such as melanoma, head and neck, liver or kidney cancer. CDR3 region: CASSYSLSDYEQYL. At the DNA level, the sequence is TGTGCCAGCAGTTACTCGCTCTCGGACTACGAGCAGTACCTC.